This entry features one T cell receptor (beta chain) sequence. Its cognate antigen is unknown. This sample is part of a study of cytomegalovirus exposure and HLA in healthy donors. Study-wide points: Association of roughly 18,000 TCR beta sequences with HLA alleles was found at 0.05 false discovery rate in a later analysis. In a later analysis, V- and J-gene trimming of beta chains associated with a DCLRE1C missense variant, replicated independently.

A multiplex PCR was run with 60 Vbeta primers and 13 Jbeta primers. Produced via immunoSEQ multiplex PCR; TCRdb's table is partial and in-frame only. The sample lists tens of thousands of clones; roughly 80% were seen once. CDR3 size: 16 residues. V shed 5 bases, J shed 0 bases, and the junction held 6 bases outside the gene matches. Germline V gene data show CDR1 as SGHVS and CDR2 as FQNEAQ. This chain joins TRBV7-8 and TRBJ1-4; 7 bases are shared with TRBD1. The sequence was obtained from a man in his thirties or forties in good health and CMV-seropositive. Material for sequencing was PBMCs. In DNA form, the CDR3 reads TGTGCCAGCAGCGCACGGACAGGCGCAACTAATGAAAAACTGTTTTTT. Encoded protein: CASSARTGATNEKLFF. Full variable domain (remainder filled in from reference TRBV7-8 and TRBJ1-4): GAGVSQSPRYKVAKRGQDVALRCDPISGHVSLFWYQQALGQGPEFLTYFQNEAQLDKSGLPSDRFFAERPEGSVSTLKIQRTQQEDSAVYLCASSARTGATNEKLFFGSGTQLSVL.